This section outlines one TCR beta chain sequence together with its context. Its matching antigen is unknown. The identical CDR3 is also encoded by other nucleotide sequences in the sample. Each replicate PCR on the sorted subsets used about 220 ng DNA (around 30,000 T cell genomes). Data came from immunoSEQ multiplex PCR; TCRdb stores just in-frame clones and leaves some out. This sample has about 1.5 million clones, with around 95% found just once. This sample was included in a study of shared clonotypes between healthy human individuals. Study results and limitations: Across subsets, estimated richness was generally greater for naive than for memory populations. In a handful of donors, roughly 5.2% of naive CD4 clonotypes appeared in common.

V was pared by 6 bases and J by 5 bases, with 1 base of the junction left unmatched. The germline V gene encodes CDR1 SNHLY and CDR2 FYNNEI. This CDR3 contains 12 residues. The chain has TRBV2 and TRBJ2-5; 9 positions match TRBD1. The sequence was obtained from a man aged 25 to 40 in good health. Source material: naive CD4+ T cells sorted from blood. Subset described: CD45RA+ positively selected. CDR3 coding DNA: TGTGCCAGCAGAGACAGGGGGGAGACCCAGTACTTC. It specifies CASRDRGETQYF.